Below, one T cell receptor beta chain is given with its context. What it binds is not known. Different DNA sequences within this sample yield the same CDR3. Germline assignment: CDR1 LGHNA and CDR2 YSLEER. V dropped 0 bases and J dropped 2 bases, with 7 bases sitting between them. The CDR3 totals 14 residues. The data belong to a study of shared clonotypes between healthy human individuals. Study results and limitations: Non-shared clonotypes showed lower generation probabilities than clonotypes common to all four donors.

The table came from immunoSEQ multiplex PCR; TCRdb's copy has only in-frame clones and leaves some out. The data show millions of clones, around nine tenths seen once. The chain carries TRBV4-3 and TRBJ1-2; D perhaps matches TRBD1 (6 bases). The sequencing input was naive CD4+ T cells sorted from blood. Stated subset: CD45RA+ positively selected. The TCR sequence derives from a man between 18 and 35 years old in good health. In nucleotides, the CDR3 is TGCGCCAGCAGCCAAGACAGGGGCAACTATGGCTACACCTTC. Amino acids: CASSQDRGNYGYTF.